These T cell receptor beta chains were read from a single sample in a study of cytomegalovirus exposure and HLA in healthy donors. Produced via immunoSEQ multiplex PCR; TCRdb's table is partial and in-frame only. The table lists some 180,000 clones. Source material: PBMCs. These receptors were obtained from a man aged 25-40 years in good health and CMV-seronegative. Each CDR3 is given with its conserved first and last residue.

V	J	CDR3
TRBV29-1	TRBJ1-4	CSVTLRDNNEKLFF
TRBV23-1	TRBJ1-5	CASSQSKAQVKSNQPQHF
TRBV5-6	TRBJ1-3	CASSLGRTSGNTIYF
TRBV19	TRBJ1-2	CASSSHTTGERNYGYTF
TRBV27	TRBJ2-1	CASSLIAGAEGEQFF
TRBV28	TRBJ2-7	CASSMGQSYEQYF
TRBV4-1	TRBJ2-4	CASSQDRGTKNIQYF
TRBV7-2	TRBJ2-3	CASSAPQGASGGRDTQYF
TRBV6-5	TRBJ2-3	CASNARARGTDTQYF
TRBV10-3	TRBJ2-3	CAIKGASGGDTQYF
TRBV2	TRBJ2-3	CASSEGGTYTDTQYF
TRBV7-2	TRBJ1-1	CASSLVGQGNTEAFF
TRBV5-1	TRBJ2-6	CASLPTGGANVLTF
TRBV5-4	TRBJ2-2	CASSLTGGFAGELFF
TRBV19	TRBJ2-7	CASSIVAGPNEQYF
TRBV7-3	TRBJ2-5	CASSRGTSGSRQETQYF
TRBV6-5	TRBJ2-1	CASSPQDNEQFF
TRBV6-1	-	CASSIGGTYEQYF
TRBV13	TRBJ2-7	CASSTDRGSLGEQYF
TRBV7-8	TRBJ2-1	CASSLDPGGRDEQFF